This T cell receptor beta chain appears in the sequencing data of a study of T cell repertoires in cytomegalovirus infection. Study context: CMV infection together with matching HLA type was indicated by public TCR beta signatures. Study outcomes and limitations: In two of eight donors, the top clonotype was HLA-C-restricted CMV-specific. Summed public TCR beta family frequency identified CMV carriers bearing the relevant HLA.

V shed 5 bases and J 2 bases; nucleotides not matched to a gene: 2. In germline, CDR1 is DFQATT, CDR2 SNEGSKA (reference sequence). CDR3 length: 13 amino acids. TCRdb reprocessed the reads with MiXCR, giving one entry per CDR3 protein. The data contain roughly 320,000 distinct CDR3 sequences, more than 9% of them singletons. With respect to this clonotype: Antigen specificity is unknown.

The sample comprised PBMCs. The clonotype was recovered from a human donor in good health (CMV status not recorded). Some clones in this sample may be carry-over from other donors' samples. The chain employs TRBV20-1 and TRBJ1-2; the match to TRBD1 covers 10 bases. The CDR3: CSAGGQGNYGYTF. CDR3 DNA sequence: TGCAGTGCTGGGGGACAGGGGAACTATGGCTACACCTTC.